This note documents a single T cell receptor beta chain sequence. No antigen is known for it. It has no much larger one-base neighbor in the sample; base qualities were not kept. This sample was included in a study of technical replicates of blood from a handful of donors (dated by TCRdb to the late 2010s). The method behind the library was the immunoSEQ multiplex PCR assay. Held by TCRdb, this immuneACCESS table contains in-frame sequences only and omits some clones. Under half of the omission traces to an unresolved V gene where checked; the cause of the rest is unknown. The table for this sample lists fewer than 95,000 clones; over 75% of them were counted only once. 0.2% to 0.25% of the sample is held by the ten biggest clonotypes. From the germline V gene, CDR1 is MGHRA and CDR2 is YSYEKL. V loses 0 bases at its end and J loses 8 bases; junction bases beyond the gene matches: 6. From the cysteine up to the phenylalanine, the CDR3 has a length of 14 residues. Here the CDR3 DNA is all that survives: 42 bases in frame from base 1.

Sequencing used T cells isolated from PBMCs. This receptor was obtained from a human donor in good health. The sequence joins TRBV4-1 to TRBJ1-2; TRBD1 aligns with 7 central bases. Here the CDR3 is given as CASSQDQGGLGYTF. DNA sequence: TGCGCCAGCAGCCAAGATCAAGGGGGCTTAGGCTACACCTTC.